These T cell receptor beta chains were read from a single sample in a study of blood T cell repertoires in COVID-19. Only in-frame clones appear in the TCRdb table, and some are missing; sequencing was by immunoSEQ multiplex PCR. This sample has 130,000 or so clones, with around 84% found just once. The sample comprised PBMCs or T cells enriched from blood (not recorded which). These receptors all come from a man between 35 and 55 years old with acute COVID-19. CDR3s include the opening cysteine and the closing phenylalanine or tryptophan. D genes are given only for firm matches. For some rows the clone size is stated as once, few or many, or as a class when expanded; others skip it.

d_gene,j_gene,abundance,v_gene,CDR3aa,CDR3nt
TRBD1,TRBJ2-7,-,TRBV28,CASTAQGEGGYEQYF,TGTGCCAGCACCGCACAGGGGGAAGGTGGATATGAGCAGTACTTC
-,TRBJ1-4,-,TRBV5-6,CASSLGPEVSDEKLFF,TGTGCCAGCAGCTTGGGTCCGGAGGTATCGGATGAAAAACTGTTTTTT
TRBD1,TRBJ2-7,-,TRBV20-1,CSASKGQGPERQYF,TGCAGTGCTAGTAAGGGACAGGGGCCCGAACGGCAGTACTTC
TRBD1,TRBJ1-4,-,TRBV9,CASSLPGQGPEKLFF,TGTGCCAGCAGCCTGCCGGGACAGGGACCTGAAAAACTGTTTTTT
TRBD1,TRBJ1-2,-,TRBV7-2,CASSSPDRLGSMGGYTF,TGTGCCAGCAGCTCTCCGGACAGGCTTGGATCGATGGGGGGCTACACCTTC
-,TRBJ1-3,-,TRBV19,CASSPRTVNTIYF,TGTGCCAGTAGTCCCAGGACAGTCAACACCATATATTTT
-,TRBJ1-1,-,TRBV29-1,CSVQGGAPELTEAFF,TGCAGCGTCCAAGGGGGGGCCCCTGAACTCACTGAAGCTTTCTTT
TRBD1,TRBJ1-2,once,TRBV18,CASSPSPGGLYGYTF,TGTGCCAGCTCACCATCCCCAGGGGGCCTCTATGGCTACACCTTC
TRBD1,TRBJ2-1,-,TRBV19,CASSTSGGTYNEQFF,TGTGCCAGTAGCACCTCAGGGGGAACCTACAATGAGCAGTTCTTC
TRBD2,TRBJ2-2,-,TRBV11-3,CASSLLSGGDLTGELFF,TGTGCCAGCAGCTTATTGAGCGGGGGGGACCTGACCGGGGAGCTGTTTTTT
-,TRBJ1-1,few,TRBV11-3,CASSSSTVNTEAFF,TGTGCCAGCAGCTCATCGACAGTGAACACTGAAGCTTTCTTT
-,TRBJ2-3,once,TRBV27,CATGHLSTDTQYF,TGTGCCACCGGACACCTTAGCACAGATACGCAGTATTTT
TRBD1,TRBJ2-6,-,TRBV9,CASSVGTGGAGANVLTF,TGTGCCAGCAGCGTCGGGACAGGGGGCGCTGGGGCCAACGTCCTGACTTTC
TRBD2,TRBJ2-2,-,TRBV4-2,CASSHGLAGGTGELFF,TGTGCCAGCAGCCATGGACTAGCGGGGGGGACCGGGGAGCTGTTTTTT
-,TRBJ1-4,-,TRBV3-1/TRBV3-2,CASSQVTATNEKLFF,TGTGCCAGCAGCCAAGTGACAGCAACTAATGAAAAACTGTTTTTT
-,TRBJ2-5,-,TRBV24-1,CATSDPGLQETQYF,TGTGCCACCAGTGATCCGGGACTCCAAGAGACCCAGTACTTC
TRBD1,TRBJ2-7,-,TRBV15,CATSRDERGLDEQYF,TGTGCCACCAGCAGAGATGAGAGGGGGCTGGACGAGCAGTACTTC
-,TRBJ2-3,-,TRBV7-9,CASTLEGSGDTQYF,TGTGCCAGCACCCTAGAGGGCAGCGGGGATACGCAGTATTTT
TRBD1,TRBJ1-6,once,TRBV27,CASSVSGGGNNSPLHF,TGTGCCAGCAGTGTATCAGGGGGCGGCAATAATTCACCCCTCCACTTT
TRBD2,TRBJ2-1,-,TRBV18,CASSPLSGQGLAGADEQFF,TGTGCCAGCTCGCCTCTCTCAGGACAAGGACTAGCGGGAGCCGATGAGCAGTTCTTC
-,TRBJ2-3,-,TRBV14,CASSERLASGGFTDTQYF,TGTGCCAGCAGCGAGCGACTGGCCAGCGGCGGCTTCACAGATACGCAGTATTTT
-,TRBJ2-7,few,TRBV15,CATSRGGNPYEQYF,TGTGCCACCAGCAGAGGAGGGAATCCCTACGAGCAGTACTTC
-,TRBJ2-1,once,TRBV20-1,CSASAGGAVNEQFF,TGCAGTGCTAGTGCGGGCGGGGCGGTCAATGAGCAGTTCTTC
TRBD1,TRBJ2-7,-,TRBV24-1,CATSAQGAIEQYF,TGTGCCACCAGTGCCCAGGGGGCGATCGAGCAGTACTTC
-,TRBJ1-4,-,TRBV7-9,CASSSRRGNEKLFF,TGTGCCAGCAGCTCTCGACGGGGTAATGAAAAACTGTTTTTT
-,TRBJ2-6,once,TRBV21-1,CASSNGRGGGSGANVLTF,TGTGCCAGCAGCAACGGAAGAGGGGGCGGGTCTGGGGCCAACGTCCTGACTTTC
-,TRBJ2-7,-,TRBV5-6,CASSWGLRGTTYEQYF,TGTGCCAGCAGCTGGGGCCTCCGGGGGACCACCTACGAGCAGTACTTC
TRBD2,TRBJ2-3,-,TRBV11-3,CASSLAGTSGLEHTQYF,TGTGCCAGCAGCTTAGCCGGGACTAGCGGCCTCGAGCATACGCAGTATTTT
TRBD1,TRBJ1-6,medium-sized,TRBV6-1,CASSETGGSPLHF,TGTGCCAGCAGTGAAACAGGGGGTTCACCCCTCCACTTT
-,TRBJ2-3,-,TRBV7-3,CASSLASGASTDTQYF,TGTGCCAGCAGCTTAGCTAGTGGGGCTTCCACAGATACGCAGTATTTT
-,TRBJ1-2,few,TRBV15,CATSREKGVYGYTF,TGTGCCACCAGCAGAGAAAAGGGGGTCTATGGCTACACCTTC
TRBD1,TRBJ1-5,-,TRBV27,CASSLDRGQPQHF,TGTGCCAGCAGCCTCGACAGGGGCCAGCCCCAGCATTTT
-,TRBJ1-5,-,TRBV7-9,CAITTGNQPQHF,TGTGCCATTACGACGGGGAATCAGCCCCAGCATTTT
TRBD1,TRBJ1-3,-,TRBV3-1/TRBV3-2,CASSRTGAGNTIYF,TGTGCCAGCAGCCGGACAGGGGCTGGAAACACCATATATTTT
TRBD1,TRBJ2-7,-,TRBV19,CASSVFGTGAYEQYF,TGTGCCAGTAGTGTCTTCGGGACAGGGGCCTACGAGCAGTACTTC
TRBD2,TRBJ2-6,-,TRBV6-1,CASSARTLAGEAGANVLTF,TGTGCCAGCAGTGCGCGGACGCTAGCGGGAGAGGCTGGGGCCAACGTCCTGACTTTC
-,TRBJ2-7,-,TRBV6-5,CASRINEEQYF,TGTGCCAGCAGAATCAACGAGGAGCAGTACTTC
TRBD2,TRBJ2-1,-,TRBV5-1,CASIVGAGGNNEQFF,TGCGCCTCGATCGTAGGTGCGGGAGGTAATAATGAGCAGTTCTTC
-,TRBJ2-3,-,TRBV6-5,CASGLAANTDTQYF,TGTGCCAGCGGTCTAGCCGCCAACACAGATACGCAGTATTTT
-,TRBJ1-2,-,TRBV28,CASTLGALYGYTF,TGTGCCAGCACCCTTGGGGCCCTGTATGGCTACACCTTC
-,TRBJ1-6,few,TRBV30,CAWSVRQWMNSPLHF,TGTGCCTGGAGTGTACGACAGTGGATGAATTCACCCCTCCACTTT
-,TRBJ2-3,-,TRBV5-1,CASSLLSGSTDTQYF,TGCGCCAGCAGCTTACTTAGCGGTAGCACAGATACGCAGTATTTT
TRBD1,TRBJ1-4,-,TRBV28,CASSSGQAINEKLFF,TGTGCCAGCAGCTCGGGACAGGCGATCAATGAAAAACTGTTTTTT